Below, one T cell receptor beta chain is given with its context. Its specificity is unknown. CDR1 is SQVTM, CDR2 ANQGSEA, per germline. Trimming removed 7 bases from V and 4 bases from J; junction bases left unmatched: 11. This CDR3 comprises 15 residues. Previously reported methods and listed TCR primers produced the bulk TCR libraries. Each CDR3 protein gets one entry after TCRdb re-called the PCR reads with MiXCR. The table includes 53,000 or so distinct CDR3 sequences, approximately 34% detected once. These data come from a study of molecular identifiers for immune sequencing clone quantification. Overall study results and limits: Beyond 20 RNA copies, clones held over 99% of effector molecules, compared with under 1% in naive cells.

This TCR came from a human donor in good health. Some libraries in this study had Jurkat cell RNA spiked in. The gene calls are TRBV29-1 and TRBJ2-1, with 9 bases identical to TRBD2. The sequencing sample was made of naive CD8+ T cells from blood, with Jurkat cell RNA spiked in. The subset denotes: FACS-sorted CD8+CD4-CCR7+CD45RA+ naive T cells. CDR3: CSAEEPSGTYNEQFF. CDR3 nucleotides: TGCAGCGCAGAAGAACCTAGCGGGACATACAATGAGCAGTTCTTC.